This passage covers 12 T cell receptor beta chains from one sample sequenced in a study of T-cell reconstitution after alpha-beta-depleted transplantation in children. Preparation of the TCRbeta library used unique molecular identifiers. Via MiXCR, TCRdb re-called the PCR reads, giving one row per CDR3 protein. Of 200,000 to 250,000 distinct CDR3 sequences in the sample, 9.5% to 13% were seen once. The starting material was PBMCs, obtained before TCRalphabeta/CD19-depleted stem cell transplant. The origin of the receptors is a child under two years old with acute myeloid leukemia, due to receive a stem cell transplant.

This clonotype was seen ten or more times. The chain combines TRBV29-1 with TRBJ2-1; D gene uncertain. The CDR3 sequence is 11 residues long. CDR1 is SQVTM, CDR2 ANQGSEA, per germline. V was shortened by 5 bases and J by 4 bases, with 6 bases between the two germline ends. The CDR3 DNA reads as TGCAGCGTTCCCAGATACAATGAGCAGTTCTTC. This sequence encodes CSVPRYNEQFF.

There are many counts of this clonotype. V gene TRBV20-1 combines with J gene TRBJ2-7; D call uncertain. The V gene's germline CDR1 is DFQATT and CDR2 SNEGSKA (reference sequence). The CDR3 covers 12 residues. V was pared by 3 bases and J by 2 bases, with 8 bases between. CDR3 DNA: TGCAGTGCTAGGTGGGTCCCCTACGAGCAGTACTTC. Amino acid sequence: CSARWVPYEQYF.

This clonotype was picked up a small number of times. The chain carries TRBV4-2 and TRBJ1-5, with D perhaps matching TRBD1 (5 bases). Germline values: CDR1 LGHNA, CDR2 YNFKEQ. The CDR3 runs 15 residues. V was cut by 3 bases and J by 10 bases, with 19 bases left in between. For the CDR3, the DNA is TGTGCCAGCAGCCAGGGGGGACTTACCCCTGGACCCCAGCATTTT. Amino acids: CASSQGGLTPGPQHF.

In its sample, this clonotype was seen many times. The chain combines TRBV18 with TRBJ2-3; 10 nucleotides line up with TRBD2. The V segment lost 6 bases and the J segment 3 bases; nucleotides outside the gene matches: 15. The CDR3 consists of 18 residues. Germline assignment: CDR1 KGHSH and CDR2 LQKENI. This CDR3 is CASSTHAPWTSGTDTQYF. DNA of the CDR3: TGTGCCAGCTCTACGCACGCCCCGTGGACTAGCGGAACAGATACGCAGTATTTT.

This clonotype was counted many times. The chain couples TRBV11-2 to TRBJ2-1; 7 nucleotides agree with TRBD2. The CDR3 covers 14 residues. Trimming at V came to 1 base and at J to 7 bases, leaving 4 bases not matched to a gene. Germline V lookup: CDR1 SGHAT, CDR2 FQNNGV. This chain's CDR3 is CASSLALAVNEQFF. In DNA, the CDR3 is TGTGCCAGCAGCTTAGCTCTAGCGGTGAATGAGCAGTTCTTC.

This clonotype was seen repeatedly, ten times or more. The gene calls are TRBV20-1 and TRBJ2-7; the D gene is possibly TRBD2 (6 bases). Trimming took 5 bases from V and 2 from J, leaving 7 bases between them. The CDR3 totals 11 residues. Germline V gene data show CDR1 as DFQATT and CDR2 as SNEGSKA (reference sequence). CDR3 residues: CSAGGTYEQYF. DNA for the CDR3: TGCAGTGCTGGCGGGACCTACGAGCAGTACTTC.

This clonotype has ten or more counts. This sequence joins TRBV19 and TRBJ2-2; no clear D gene. This CDR3 region has 15 residues. Trimming left V 3 bases short and J 0 bases short, with 8 bases between. Germline V gene lookup returns CDR1 LNHDA and CDR2 SQIVND (reference sequence). The CDR3 DNA is TGTGCCAGTAGTATGGGGTACACGAACACCGGGGAGCTGTTTTTT. Its protein product is CASSMGYTNTGELFF. The whole variable domain, remainder taken from reference TRBV19 and TRBJ2-2, is DGGITQSPKYLFRKEGQNVTLSCEQNLNHDAMYWYRQDPGQGLRLIYYSQIVNDFQKGDIAEGYSVSREKKESFPLTVTSAQKNPTAFYLCASSMGYTNTGELFFGEGSRLTVL.

This clonotype showed up many times. The chain carries TRBV7-9 and TRBJ1-5; D possibly corresponds to TRBD1 (5 bases). This CDR3 comprises 15 residues. V lost 4 bases and J 0 bases, leaving 10 bases between the germline ends. Per germline, CDR1 SEHNR and CDR2 FQNEAQ (reference sequence). The CDR3 DNA is TGTGCCAGCAGCTCGCAGGGCTATAGCAATCAGCCCCAGCATTTT. As protein: CASSSQGYSNQPQHF.

As for this clonotype: A much larger clonotype is one base distant, so this may be a read error. The J gene is TRBJ2-3, the V gene TRBV10-2, with unresolved D. The V and J ends lost 8 bases and 6 bases respectively, with 3 bases between them. The CDR3 spans 9 residues. From germline, CDR1 is WSHSY and CDR2 SAAADI. The CDR3 nucleotides read TGCGCCAGCTGGGATACGCAGTATTTT. Amino acid sequence: CASWDTQYF.

This clonotype appeared many times. The rearrangement links TRBV11-2 to TRBJ2-1; no firm D call. The length of the CDR3 is 13 residues. V was shortened by 6 bases and J by 9 bases, with 15 bases between the two germline ends. Germline V gives CDR1 SGHAT, CDR2 FQNNGV. This CDR3 is CASRAVAPGEQFF. CDR3 coding DNA: TGTGCCAGCAGGGCGGTAGCCCCCGGTGAGCAGTTCTTC.

This clonotype was seen repeatedly, ten times or more. J is TRBJ2-5 and V is TRBV24-1, with D unclear. CDR1 is KGHDR and CDR2 is SFDVKD in the germline V gene. The CDR3 has 19 amino acids. Trimming left V 3 bases short and J 4 bases short, with 26 bases between. CDR3 amino acids: CATSDARGTAALVRETQYF. Written as DNA, the CDR3 is TGTGCCACCAGTGATGCTCGTGGCACGGCGGCTTTGGTTAGAGAGACCCAGTACTTC.

Points on this clonotype: Being one base from a much bigger clone, this may be a read error. This chain joins TRBV28 and TRBJ1-3; the D is unclear. The CDR3 has 14 amino acids. Germline V gives CDR1 MDHEN, CDR2 SYDVKM. CDR3 nucleotides: TGTGCCAGCAGGGAGGGTTCCTCTGGAAACACCACATATTTT. Amino acids: CASREGSSGNTTYF.